The 20 T cell receptor beta chains listed next were all sequenced from one sample in a study of PD-1 blockade in classical Hodgkin lymphoma (dated by TCRdb to about 2020). To prepare the library, the immunoSEQ multiplex PCR assay was applied. Entries here come from immuneACCESS through TCRdb and include only in-frame sequences with V and J called. Some clones fail to appear in such tables; in the studies checked, an unresolved V gene covers under half of the shortfall, and the cause of the remainder is unknown. Counted in this sample were roughly 41,000 clones; around 74% of them appeared once. The top ten clonotypes cover roughly 2.6% of the sample. The time point label on this specimen signifies: cycle 4 day 1 (C4D1), after 6 weeks of nivolumab. Every trial patient had relapsed after autologous stem cell transplantation, and cohorts A, B and C differed in prior brentuximab vedotin exposure. The input for sequencing was peripheral blood mononuclear cells (PBMCs), taken before the fourth cycle of nivolumab. Receptors were obtained from a human donor with classical Hodgkin lymphoma.

Relative to its sample, this clone is medium-sized. V is TRBV4-1 and J is TRBJ2-7; D may match TRBD1 or TRBD2 (5 bases each). This CDR3 has 17 residues. V shed 0 bases and J shed 2 bases, with 17 bases lying between them. CDR1 and CDR2 from the germline V gene are MGHRA and YSYEKL. CDR3 sequence reads: CASSQDLFGMGAYEQYF. CDR3 nucleotides: TGCGCCAGCAGCCAAGATCTCTTCGGCATGGGGGCCTACGAGCAGTACTTC.

CDR3 nucleotides: TGTGCCAGCAGTGAGGGAGACAGGGATAATTCACCCCTCCACTTT. The encoded protein is CASSEGDRDNSPLHF. This chain joins TRBV2 and TRBJ1-6; 7 nucleotides line up with TRBD1. The V and J ends lost 3 bases and 5 bases, in that order; junction bases with no gene match: 4. CDR1 and CDR2 (germline): SNHLY, FYNNEI. CDR3 length: 15 amino acids. Drawing the rest from reference TRBV2 and TRBJ1-6, the complete variable domain is EPEVTQTPSHQVTQMGQEVILRCVPISNHLYFYWYRQILGQKVEFLVSFYNNEISEKSEIFDDQFSVERPDGSNFTLKIRSTKLEDSAMYFCASSEGDRDNSPLHFGNGTRLTVT.

The chain carries TRBV10-3 and TRBJ2-1; D gene unclear. V was pared by 4 bases and J by 6 bases, with 10 bases between. Germline-derived CDR1 and CDR2 are ENHRY and SYGVKD. The CDR3 sequence is 13 residues long. The CDR3 bases are TGTGCCATCAGTGCTGGACCGCGCAATGAGCAGTTCTTC. This translates into CAISAGPRNEQFF.

The chain carries TRBV4-3 and TRBJ1-5; D is unclear. Germline CDR1 LGHNA, CDR2 YSLEER. The CDR3 is 15 residues long. The V end was cut by 0 bases, the J end by 3 bases, with 9 bases between. This CDR3 reads CASSQDYSYNQPQHF. CDR3 DNA: TGCGCCAGCAGCCAAGATTACAGTTACAATCAGCCCCAGCATTTT.

The chain is built from TRBV6-5 and TRBJ2-7; D is ambiguous. The CDR3 totals 13 residues. Trimming shortened V by 0 bases and J by 6 bases, and 9 bases separated the two germline ends. The V gene's germline CDR1 is MNHEY and CDR2 SVGAGI. CDR3: CASSYSMAREQYF. In DNA, the CDR3 is TGTGCCAGCAGTTACTCGATGGCGCGCGAGCAGTACTTC.

The gene calls are TRBV2 and TRBJ2-1, with 9 nucleotides matching TRBD2. The CDR3 has 16 residues. V lost 1 base and J lost 6; bases outside the gene matches: 7. Germline V gene data show CDR1 as SNHLY and CDR2 as FYNNEI. CDR3 loop: CASSEGWRGGVNEQFF. For the CDR3, the DNA is TGTGCCAGCAGTGAAGGTTGGCGGGGGGGCGTCAATGAGCAGTTCTTC.

V usage is TRBV28 and J usage is TRBJ2-7; 8 bases map to TRBD1. Per the germline V gene, CDR1 is MDHEN and CDR2 is SYDVKM. The junction had 10 bases not matched to a gene; V was cut back by 5 bases and J by 4 bases. CDR3 size: 15 residues. As DNA, the CDR3 is TGTGCCAGCAGTCAAGGCCTCGGACAGGGTTACGAGCAGTACTTC. Its protein product is CASSQGLGQGYEQYF. Looking up the rest from reference TRBV28 and TRBJ2-7 gives the full variable domain: DVKVTQSSRYLVKRTGEKVFLECVQDMDHENMFWYRQDPGLGLRLIYFSYDVKMKEKGDIPEGYSVSREKKERFSLILESASTNQTSMYLCASSQGLGQGYEQYFGPGTRLTVT.

This clone was counted between two and nine times. The chain joins TRBV7-6 to TRBJ2-2; TRBD1 or TRBD2 may be the D gene (5 bases each). Trimming took off 1 base at V and 4 bases at J, with 13 bases between the two ends. Looked up from germline, CDR1 is SGHVS and CDR2 is FNYEAQ. The CDR3 loop spans 16 amino acids. Written as DNA, the CDR3 is TGTGCCAGCAGCTTAGTACGGGCAGGGAGCACCGGGGAGCTGTTTTTT. Its translation is CASSLVRAGSTGELFF. The full variable domain, completed using reference TRBV7-6 and TRBJ2-2, is GAGVSQSPRYKVTKRGQDVALRCDPISGHVSLYWYRQALGQGPEFLTYFNYEAQQDKSGLPNDRFSAERPEGSISTLTIQRTEQRDSAMYRCASSLVRAGSTGELFFGEGSRLTVL.

This clone was detected only once. This chain links TRBV4-1 with TRBJ2-5; D is uncertain. The last part of the DNA fits TRBJ2-7 better; the J call may be wrong. The CDR3 is 15 residues long. Germline loops: CDR1 MGHRA, CDR2 YSYEKL. CDR3 protein: CASSQDGGNSYEQYF. The CDR3 bases are TGCGCCAGCAGCCAAGATGGTGGCAACTCCTACGAGCAGTACTTC.

The chain has TRBV7-2 and TRBJ1-2; no clear D gene. The CDR3 contains 15 residues. Germline CDR1 reads SGHTA; CDR2 reads FQGNSA. Deletions cut 5 bases from V and 1 base from J, with 14 bases between. The CDR3 DNA reads as TGTGCCAGCAGCCTAAGACCGGACGATAACTATGGCTACACCTTC. Its protein product is CASSLRPDDNYGYTF. Full variable domain (remainder filled in from reference TRBV7-2 and TRBJ1-2): GAGVSQSPSNKVTEKGKDVELRCDPISGHTALYWYRQSLGQGLEFLIYFQGNSAPDKSGLPSDRFSAERTGGSVSTLTIQRTQQEDSAVYLCASSLRPDDNYGYTFGSGTRLTVV.

The CDR3, as DNA: TGCGCCAGCAGCTCATACGCTAGTAATGAGCAGTTCTTC. This gives the protein CASSSYASNEQFF. The J gene is TRBJ2-1, the V gene TRBV5-1; no clear D. Germline CDR1 reads SGHRS; CDR2 reads YFSETQ. Trimming pared 3 bases from V and 7 bases from J, leaving 11 bases between. CDR3 length equals 13 residues.

This clone showed up just a few times. V and J are TRBV20-1 and TRBJ2-1; no clear D gene. The V and J ends lost 2 bases and 8 bases respectively, with 7 bases between them. The CDR3 has 11 residues. The germline CDR1 and CDR2 sequences are DFQATT and SNEGSKA (reference sequence). CDR3 in DNA: TGCAGTGCTAGATCAGGAGATGAGCAGTTCTTC. As protein: CSARSGDEQFF.

The J gene is TRBJ2-4, the V gene TRBV6-1; TRBD1 is a possible D gene (6 bases). Trimming cost V 1 base and J 7 bases, with 14 bases left between them. There are 15 residues in the CDR3. Germline CDR1 MNHNS, CDR2 SASEGT. CDR3: CASSEGAGVLNIQYF. CDR3 in DNA: TGTGCCAGCAGTGAAGGGGCAGGGGTTCTTAACATTCAGTACTTC.

This clone has only one observation. The chain has TRBV7-2 and TRBJ2-1; 9 nucleotides align to TRBD2. The CDR3 contains 17 residues. CDR1 is SGHTA, CDR2 FQGNSA, per germline. J was trimmed by 7 bases and V by 6 bases; bases with no gene match: 16. In DNA form, the CDR3 reads TGTGCCAGCAGTCTGGCGGGCGGGGGGGCCCCCGGGAATGAGCAGTTCTTC. This sequence encodes CASSLAGGGAPGNEQFF.

This clone has just one count. This rearrangement joins TRBV13 to TRBJ1-1; 10 bases match TRBD1. Per germline, CDR1 PRHDT and CDR2 FYEKMQ (reference sequence). With 6 bases clipped from V and 1 base from J, the junction kept 5 bases outside the gene matches. The CDR3 is made up of 15 amino acids. This CDR3 reads CASRPDRGRNTEAFF. The CDR3 DNA is TGTGCCAGCAGGCCAGACAGGGGGCGGAACACTGAAGCTTTCTTT.

The table lists this clone with a few counts. The chain couples TRBV6-7 to TRBJ2-7, with TRBD1 matching over 8 bases. TRBV6-7 is labeled an ORF, and its function is uncertain. The CDR3 runs 17 residues. V gave up 2 bases and J gave up 7 bases; unmatched junction bases: 16. CDR3 amino acids: CASSYHLPGQGAGEQYF. For the CDR3, the DNA is TGTGCCAGCAGTTACCACCTACCAGGACAGGGAGCAGGGGAGCAGTACTTC.

This clone has just one count. The J gene is TRBJ1-6, the V gene TRBV2; D possibly corresponds to TRBD1 (6 bases). Trimming took off 6 bases at V and 8 bases at J, with 14 bases between the two ends. The CDR3 is 14 amino acids. Looked up from germline, CDR1 is SNHLY and CDR2 is FYNNEI. The CDR3 here is CASRLQGGDSPLHF. CDR3 DNA sequence: TGTGCCAGCAGGCTACAGGGCGGTGATTCACCCCTCCACTTT.

This clone was counted between two and nine times. The chain joins TRBV5-6 to TRBJ1-5; no clear D gene. CDR3 length: 15 residues. Trimming shortened V by 5 bases and J by 4 bases, and 16 bases separated the two germline ends. Germline V gene data show CDR1 as SGHDT and CDR2 as YYEEEE. The DNA for the CDR3 is TGTGCCAGCAGTGCCGCGACGGATACTAATCAGCCCCAGCATTTT. Its translation: CASSAATDTNQPQHF.

This chain uses TRBV6-5 with TRBJ1-1, with D hard to call. From germline, CDR1 is MNHEY and CDR2 SVGAGI. The length of the CDR3 is 13 residues. With 1 base removed from V and 1 base from J, the gap between germline ends came to 4 bases. The CDR3 loop is CASSYFTNTEAFF. DNA for the CDR3: TGTGCCAGCAGTTACTTTACGAACACTGAAGCTTTCTTT.

This clone was seen just once. This chain connects TRBV27 to TRBJ1-6; 11 bases line up with TRBD1. Germline V gene lookup returns CDR1 MNHEY and CDR2 SMNVEV (reference sequence). The trim removed 2 bases at V and 9 bases at J, leaving 6 bases unmatched. The CDR3 spans 16 residues. This CDR3 is CASSLTRDRGSSPLHF. The CDR3 bases are TGTGCCAGCAGTTTAACCCGGGACAGGGGGAGTTCACCCCTCCACTTT.